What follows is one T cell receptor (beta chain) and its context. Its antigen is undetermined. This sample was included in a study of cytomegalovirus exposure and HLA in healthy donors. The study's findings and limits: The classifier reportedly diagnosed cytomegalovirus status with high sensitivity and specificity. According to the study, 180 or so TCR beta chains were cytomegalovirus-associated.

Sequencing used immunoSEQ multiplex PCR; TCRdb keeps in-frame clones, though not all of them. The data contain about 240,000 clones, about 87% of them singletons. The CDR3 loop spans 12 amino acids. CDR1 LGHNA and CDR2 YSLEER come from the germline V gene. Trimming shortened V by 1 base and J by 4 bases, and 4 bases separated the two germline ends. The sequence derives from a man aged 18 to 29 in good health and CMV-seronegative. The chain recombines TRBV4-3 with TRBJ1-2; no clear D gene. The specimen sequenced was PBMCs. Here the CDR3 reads CASSQAGYGYTF. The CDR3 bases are TGCGCCAGCAGCCAAGCAGGCTATGGCTACACCTTC.